The rows below give T cell receptor beta chains drawn from one sample of a study of blood T cell repertoires in COVID-19. The protocol was immunoSEQ multiplex PCR, while the TCRdb copy is restricted to in-frame clones and leaves out a portion. The sample records 200,000 to 250,000 clones, around 88% being singletons. Sequencing input: peripheral blood. All receptors derive from a woman in her 30s with COVID-19, enrolled during active disease. Both conserved end residues are part of each CDR3.

CDR3 protein: CASRSGILSGNTIYF
V gene: TRBV2
J gene: TRBJ1-3

CDR3 protein: CASRSQGFGNTIYF
V gene: TRBV19
J gene: TRBJ1-3

CDR3 protein: CASSQLADTQYF
V gene: TRBV7-8
J gene: TRBJ2-3

CDR3 protein: CAISKGGRDGGTEAFF
V gene: TRBV10-3
J gene: TRBJ1-1

CDR3 protein: CAHSGTHSVSSYNEQFF
V gene: TRBV30
J gene: TRBJ2-1

CDR3 protein: CASSQDQGTDNTGELFF
V gene: TRBV14
J gene: TRBJ2-2

CDR3 protein: CASRDTGANEKLFF
V gene: TRBV19
J gene: TRBJ1-4

CDR3 protein: CASSPRDYTYEQYF
V gene: TRBV4-2
J gene: TRBJ2-7

CDR3 protein: CASRLGGGGETQYF
V gene: TRBV2
J gene: TRBJ2-5

CDR3 protein: CASSQDPGMLLGANVLTF
V gene: TRBV4-1
J gene: TRBJ2-6

CDR3 protein: CASSHKARISGRSDTQYF
V gene: TRBV4-1
J gene: TRBJ2-3

CDR3 protein: CASRPGFDEKLFF
V gene: TRBV18
J gene: TRBJ1-4

CDR3 protein: CASSSLGGQETQYF
V gene: TRBV7-2
J gene: TRBJ2-5

CDR3 protein: CASSLSGSLYNEQFF
V gene: TRBV7-9
J gene: TRBJ2-1

CDR3 protein: CSVEETVGVETQYF
V gene: TRBV29-1
J gene: TRBJ2-5

CDR3 protein: CASKGAKTQYF
V gene: TRBV3-1/TRBV3-2
J gene: TRBJ2-5

CDR3 protein: CASSLAGLADRTDTQYF
V gene: TRBV5-1
J gene: TRBJ2-3

CDR3 protein: CASSQGQLNYGYTF
V gene: TRBV4-3
J gene: TRBJ1-2

CDR3 protein: CASSSYRGTSAFF
V gene: TRBV27
J gene: TRBJ1-1

CDR3 protein: CASSFLSSAQETQYF
V gene: TRBV28
J gene: TRBJ2-5

CDR3 protein: CASSTTSGRFTGELFF
V gene: TRBV27
J gene: TRBJ2-2

CDR3 protein: CASSLDQGNQPQHF
V gene: TRBV4-3
J gene: TRBJ1-5

CDR3 protein: CATSAHWGQAVQETQYF
V gene: TRBV24-1
J gene: TRBJ2-5

CDR3 protein: CASSEPRRGNTEAFF
V gene: TRBV2
J gene: TRBJ1-1

CDR3 protein: CSAQQETQYF
V gene: TRBV20-1
J gene: TRBJ2-5

CDR3 protein: CASSRDRGHGEAFF
V gene: TRBV6-6
J gene: TRBJ1-1

CDR3 protein: CASSQEEGSEVGYTF
V gene: TRBV4-3
J gene: TRBJ1-2

CDR3 protein: CASSQEGLYQETQYF
V gene: TRBV4-3
J gene: TRBJ2-5

CDR3 protein: CAIRGTGMHTIYF
V gene: TRBV10-3
J gene: TRBJ1-3

CDR3 protein: CASSPLRAQETQYF
V gene: TRBV27
J gene: TRBJ2-5

CDR3 protein: CASSSGGTGYNEQFF
V gene: TRBV27
J gene: TRBJ2-1

CDR3 protein: CASNPRTGMTDTQYF
V gene: TRBV6-1
J gene: TRBJ2-3

CDR3 protein: CASSYREPPDTQYF
V gene: TRBV7-9
J gene: TRBJ2-3

CDR3 protein: CASSDHLAGATYNEQFF
V gene: TRBV10-1
J gene: TRBJ2-1

CDR3 protein: CATRGTGTGTEAFF
V gene: TRBV24-1
J gene: TRBJ1-1

CDR3 protein: CASSAYRDTVNEKLFF
V gene: TRBV25-1
J gene: TRBJ1-4

CDR3 protein: CASSGTRAGELFF
V gene: TRBV6-4
J gene: TRBJ2-2